This T cell receptor beta chain is from a study of circulating CD8 cells and anti-PD-1 response in melanoma. The overall study: Responders had complete or partial responses; non-responders had stable or progressive disease.

Four subsets defined by PD-1 and/or TIGIT were sorted from live CD3+CD8+TCRalphabeta+ cells. Study results and limitations: Previously treated and treatment-naive patients were pooled together.

The germline gives CDR1 MDHEN, CDR2 SYDVKM. This CDR3 comprises 15 residues. V was pared by 7 bases and J by 1 base, with 7 bases of the junction left unmatched. Each library started from approximately 15 ng of total RNA using the QIAseq Immune Repertoire TCR panel. Via MiXCR, TCRdb re-called the reads, giving one row per CDR3 protein. The sample includes over 900 distinct CDR3 sequences, 6% to 8.5% of them seen just once. By proportion, this clonotype is medium-sized (0.01 to 0.1%). No antigen is known for it. The J gene is TRBJ2-7, the V gene TRBV28; 10 nucleotides match TRBD1. The sample was CD8+ T cells from PBMCs, taken at baseline or after one month of anti-PD-1 therapy (not recorded which). The TCR sequence derives from a human donor with melanoma. CDR3 in DNA: TGTGCCAGCAAACAGTGGGACAGGGGATCCTACGAGCAGTACTTC. Amino acid sequence: CASKQWDRGSYEQYF.